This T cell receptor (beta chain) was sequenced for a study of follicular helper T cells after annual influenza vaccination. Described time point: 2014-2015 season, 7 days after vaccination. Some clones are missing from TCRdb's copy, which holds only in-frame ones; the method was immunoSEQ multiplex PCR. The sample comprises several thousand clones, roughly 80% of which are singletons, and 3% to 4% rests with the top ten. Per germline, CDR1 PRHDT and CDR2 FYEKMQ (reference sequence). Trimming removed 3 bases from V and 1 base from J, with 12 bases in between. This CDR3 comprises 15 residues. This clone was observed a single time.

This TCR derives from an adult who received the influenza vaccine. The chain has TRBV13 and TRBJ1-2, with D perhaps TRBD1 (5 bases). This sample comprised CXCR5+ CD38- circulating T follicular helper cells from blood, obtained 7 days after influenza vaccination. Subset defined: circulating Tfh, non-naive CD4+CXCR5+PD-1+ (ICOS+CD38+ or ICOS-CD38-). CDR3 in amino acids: CASSFHKGLNYGYTF. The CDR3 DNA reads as TGTGCCAGCAGCTTCCATAAGGGACTTAACTATGGCTACACCTTC. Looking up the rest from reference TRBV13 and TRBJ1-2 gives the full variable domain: AAGVIQSPRHLIKEKRETATLKCYPIPRHDTVYWYQQGPGQDPQFLISFYEKMQSDKGSIPDRFSAQQFSDYHSELNMSSLELGDSALYFCASSFHKGLNYGYTFGSGTRLTVV.